Listed below are T cell receptor beta chains from one sample, sequenced in a study of shared clonotypes between healthy human individuals. The protocol was immunoSEQ multiplex PCR, while the TCRdb copy is restricted to in-frame clones and leaves out a portion. The sample holds about 2.4 million clones; 93% are singletons and the top ten take 0.36%. The source material was naive CD4+ T cells from PBMCs. The receptors derive from a man between 18 and 35 years old in good health. Some clones in this sample may be carry-over from other donors' samples. The CDR3 runs from the conserved cysteine through the conserved F or W. The D gene is left open where the match is weak. Clone sizes are given selectively: once, few, many, or a class where the clone is expanded.

v_call: TRBV30; d_call: NA; j_call: TRBJ1-3; clone_size: few; cdr3_aa: CAWISSSGNTIYF; cdr3_nt: TGTGCCTGGATCTCCAGCTCTGGAAACACCATATATTTT
v_call: TRBV28; d_call: TRBD2; j_call: TRBJ2-1; clone_size: NA; cdr3_aa: CASSLTGTSKRGEQFF; cdr3_nt: TGTGCCAGCAGTTTGACCGGGACTAGCAAACGGGGTGAGCAGTTCTTC
v_call: TRBV4-1; d_call: NA; j_call: TRBJ2-1; clone_size: once; cdr3_aa: CASSQDSGGAFSYNEQFF; cdr3_nt: TGCGCCAGCAGCCAAGATTCGGGCGGAGCATTCTCCTACAATGAGCAGTTCTTC
v_call: TRBV6-1; d_call: TRBD2; j_call: TRBJ2-7; clone_size: few; cdr3_aa: CAGSTPGGSYEQYF; cdr3_nt: TGTGCCGGTTCGACCCCGGGAGGTTCCTACGAGCAGTACTTC
v_call: TRBV19; d_call: TRBD1; j_call: TRBJ1-4; clone_size: NA; cdr3_aa: CASSIPTGVKNEKLFF; cdr3_nt: TGTGCCAGTAGTATCCCGACAGGGGTTAAGAATGAAAAACTGTTTTTT
v_call: TRBV2; d_call: NA; j_call: TRBJ1-1; clone_size: NA; cdr3_aa: CASSPQGNTEAFF; cdr3_nt: TGTGCCAGCAGCCCTCAGGGGAACACTGAAGCTTTCTTT
v_call: TRBV5-1; d_call: NA; j_call: TRBJ1-1; clone_size: once; cdr3_aa: CASSWGGGPGPEAFF; cdr3_nt: TGCGCCAGCAGCTGGGGTGGAGGGCCGGGACCTGAAGCTTTCTTT
v_call: TRBV18; d_call: NA; j_call: TRBJ2-3; clone_size: NA; cdr3_aa: CASSPSGATDTQYF; cdr3_nt: TGTGCCAGCTCACCCTCCGGGGCCACAGATACGCAGTATTTT
v_call: TRBV28; d_call: TRBD2; j_call: TRBJ2-3; clone_size: NA; cdr3_aa: CASSPPASGSTDTQYF; cdr3_nt: TGTGCCAGCAGTCCCCCAGCTAGCGGAAGCACAGATACGCAGTATTTT
v_call: TRBV11-3; d_call: NA; j_call: TRBJ2-3; clone_size: NA; cdr3_aa: CASSLATATDTQYF; cdr3_nt: TGTGCCAGCAGCTTAGCGACCGCTACAGATACGCAGTATTTT
v_call: TRBV28; d_call: NA; j_call: TRBJ1-5; clone_size: NA; cdr3_aa: CASSSVGNQPQHF; cdr3_nt: TGTGCCAGCAGTTCAGTTGGCAATCAGCCCCAGCATTTT
v_call: TRBV30; d_call: TRBD1; j_call: TRBJ2-1; clone_size: NA; cdr3_aa: CAWSGQGAINEQFF; cdr3_nt: TGTGCCTGGAGTGGACAGGGGGCTATCAATGAGCAGTTCTTC
v_call: TRBV25-1; d_call: TRBD2; j_call: TRBJ2-3; clone_size: NA; cdr3_aa: CASSAVDGRADTQYF; cdr3_nt: TGTGCCAGCAGTGCCGTGGACGGGAGGGCAGATACGCAGTATTTT
v_call: TRBV14; d_call: TRBD1; j_call: TRBJ1-5; clone_size: NA; cdr3_aa: CASSQGGTVLQPQHF; cdr3_nt: TGTGCCAGCAGCCAAGGCGGGACAGTTCTTCAGCCCCAGCATTTT
v_call: TRBV5-4; d_call: NA; j_call: TRBJ1-1; clone_size: NA; cdr3_aa: CASSLAATETFF; cdr3_nt: TGTGCCAGCAGCTTGGCGGCTACAGAAACTTTCTTT
v_call: TRBV7-8; d_call: TRBD1; j_call: TRBJ2-3; clone_size: NA; cdr3_aa: CASSFWTGITDTQYF; cdr3_nt: TGTGCCAGCAGCTTTTGGACAGGGATCACAGATACGCAGTATTTT
v_call: TRBV10-2; d_call: NA; j_call: TRBJ2-2; clone_size: NA; cdr3_aa: CASSGGVSTGELFF; cdr3_nt: TGCGCCAGCAGTGGTGGCGTTAGCACCGGGGAGCTGTTTTTT
v_call: TRBV18; d_call: TRBD1; j_call: TRBJ2-3; clone_size: NA; cdr3_aa: CASSPTGNPSLTDTQYF; cdr3_nt: TGTGCCAGCTCACCGACAGGGAACCCGTCCCTCACAGATACGCAGTATTTT
v_call: TRBV6-1; d_call: NA; j_call: TRBJ1-4; clone_size: NA; cdr3_aa: CASSEAGQSRLFF; cdr3_nt: TGTGCCAGCAGTGAAGCGGGGCAGTCGCGGCTGTTTTTT
v_call: TRBV6-1; d_call: TRBD2; j_call: TRBJ2-2; clone_size: NA; cdr3_aa: CASSEWAGVNTGELFF; cdr3_nt: TGTGCCAGCAGTGAATGGGCGGGAGTCAACACCGGGGAGCTGTTTTTT
v_call: TRBV14; d_call: NA; j_call: TRBJ2-7; clone_size: NA; cdr3_aa: CASSPTLYEQYF; cdr3_nt: TGTGCCAGCAGCCCAACCCTCTACGAGCAGTACTTC
v_call: TRBV5-4; d_call: NA; j_call: TRBJ1-1; clone_size: NA; cdr3_aa: CASSGEAFF; cdr3_nt: TGTGCCAGCAGCGGAGAAGCTTTCTTT
v_call: TRBV5-1; d_call: NA; j_call: TRBJ2-3; clone_size: NA; cdr3_aa: CASSWGPASGDTDTQYF; cdr3_nt: TGCGCCAGCAGCTGGGGGCCCGCTAGCGGAGACACAGATACGCAGTATTTT
v_call: TRBV7-9; d_call: TRBD1; j_call: TRBJ2-7; clone_size: NA; cdr3_aa: CASSSNRDRVEQYF; cdr3_nt: TGTGCCAGCAGCTCAAACCGGGACAGGGTCGAGCAGTACTTC
v_call: TRBV5-4; d_call: TRBD2; j_call: TRBJ2-5; clone_size: NA; cdr3_aa: CASSPGLAAGTQYF; cdr3_nt: TGTGCCAGCAGCCCGGGACTAGCGGCAGGGACCCAGTACTTC
v_call: TRBV5-1; d_call: NA; j_call: TRBJ2-7; clone_size: NA; cdr3_aa: CASSWGQSPYEQYF; cdr3_nt: TGCGCCAGCAGCTGGGGACAAAGTCCTTACGAGCAGTACTTC
v_call: TRBV10-3; d_call: NA; j_call: TRBJ2-7; clone_size: NA; cdr3_aa: CAISPGPGVVGPSYEQYF; cdr3_nt: TGTGCCATCAGCCCGGGACCAGGGGTTGTCGGGCCCTCCTACGAGCAGTACTTC
v_call: TRBV29-1; d_call: NA; j_call: TRBJ2-3; clone_size: NA; cdr3_aa: CSVVGGGSTDTQYF; cdr3_nt: TGCAGCGTTGTGGGCGGAGGGTCCACAGATACGCAGTATTTT
v_call: TRBV30; d_call: TRBD1; j_call: TRBJ1-4; clone_size: NA; cdr3_aa: CAWSVRGTGAEKLFF; cdr3_nt: TGTGCCTGGAGTGTACGGGGGACAGGGGCCGAAAAACTGTTTTTT
v_call: TRBV11-2; d_call: NA; j_call: TRBJ1-1; clone_size: NA; cdr3_aa: CASSPSFRDTEAFF; cdr3_nt: TGTGCCAGCAGCCCAAGTTTCAGGGACACTGAAGCTTTCTTT
v_call: TRBV4-1; d_call: NA; j_call: TRBJ2-7; clone_size: NA; cdr3_aa: CASSQDLIQGSYEQYF; cdr3_nt: TGCGCCAGCAGCCAAGATTTGATTCAGGGGTCCTACGAGCAGTACTTC
v_call: TRBV28; d_call: NA; j_call: TRBJ2-1; clone_size: NA; cdr3_aa: CASRPGLTFNEQFF; cdr3_nt: TGTGCCAGCAGGCCGGGACTTACCTTCAATGAGCAGTTCTTC
v_call: TRBV18; d_call: NA; j_call: TRBJ1-2; clone_size: NA; cdr3_aa: CASSPGGSRYGYTF; cdr3_nt: TGTGCCAGCTCACCAGGAGGATCACGCTATGGCTACACCTTC
v_call: TRBV28; d_call: TRBD1; j_call: TRBJ1-1; clone_size: few; cdr3_aa: CASSIHPGTATEAFF; cdr3_nt: TGTGCCAGCAGTATCCATCCCGGGACAGCAACTGAAGCTTTCTTT
v_call: TRBV11-3; d_call: NA; j_call: TRBJ2-1; clone_size: NA; cdr3_aa: CASSLGGGTYNEQFF; cdr3_nt: TGTGCCAGCAGCTTAGGGGGAGGAACCTACAATGAGCAGTTCTTC
v_call: TRBV6-6; d_call: TRBD2; j_call: TRBJ2-5; clone_size: NA; cdr3_aa: CASRREGTQETQYF; cdr3_nt: TGTGCCAGCCGGCGGGAGGGGACCCAAGAGACCCAGTACTTC
v_call: TRBV5-1; d_call: NA; j_call: TRBJ2-1; clone_size: few; cdr3_aa: CASSFSSSYNEQFF; cdr3_nt: TGCGCCAGCAGCTTTTCGAGCTCCTACAATGAGCAGTTCTTC
v_call: TRBV6-1; d_call: NA; j_call: TRBJ2-1; clone_size: NA; cdr3_aa: CASRTSFRNEQFF; cdr3_nt: TGTGCCAGCAGAACTAGTTTTCGCAATGAGCAGTTCTTC
v_call: TRBV10-3; d_call: NA; j_call: TRBJ2-3; clone_size: NA; cdr3_aa: CAIKLGSLSTDTQYF; cdr3_nt: TGTGCCATCAAGTTAGGGTCCCTTAGCACAGATACGCAGTATTTT
v_call: TRBV5-1; d_call: NA; j_call: TRBJ2-5; clone_size: NA; cdr3_aa: CASAGLSETQYF; cdr3_nt: TGCGCCAGCGCGGGACTGTCGGAGACCCAGTACTTC
v_call: TRBV2; d_call: TRBD1; j_call: TRBJ2-3; clone_size: NA; cdr3_aa: CASSGTGALSDTQYF; cdr3_nt: TGTGCCAGCAGTGGGACAGGGGCTCTTTCAGATACGCAGTATTTT
v_call: TRBV6-5; d_call: NA; j_call: TRBJ2-2; clone_size: NA; cdr3_aa: CASKRKSSNTGELFF; cdr3_nt: TGTGCCAGCAAAAGAAAATCTTCGAACACCGGGGAGCTGTTTTTT
v_call: TRBV4-1; d_call: TRBD2; j_call: TRBJ2-3; clone_size: NA; cdr3_aa: CASSPSASGKGDTQYF; cdr3_nt: TGCGCCAGCAGTCCCTCCGCGAGCGGGAAAGGAGATACGCAGTATTTT
v_call: TRBV27; d_call: TRBD1; j_call: TRBJ1-6; clone_size: once; cdr3_aa: CASSSSGQGIWYSPLHF; cdr3_nt: TGTGCCAGCAGTTCGTCCGGACAGGGGATTTGGTATTCACCCCTCCACTTT
v_call: TRBV2; d_call: NA; j_call: TRBJ2-1; clone_size: NA; cdr3_aa: CATGQNYNEQFF; cdr3_nt: TGTGCCACCGGGCAAAACTACAATGAGCAGTTCTTC
v_call: TRBV18; d_call: TRBD1; j_call: TRBJ2-2; clone_size: NA; cdr3_aa: CASSPLTGIKGAGELFF; cdr3_nt: TGTGCCAGCTCACCACTGACAGGGATAAAGGGCGCCGGGGAGCTGTTTTTT
v_call: TRBV7-9; d_call: TRBD1; j_call: TRBJ1-1; clone_size: once; cdr3_aa: CASSTRQGMAEAFF; cdr3_nt: TGTGCCAGCAGTACAAGACAGGGTATGGCTGAAGCTTTCTTT
v_call: TRBV10-3; d_call: TRBD2; j_call: TRBJ2-7; clone_size: NA; cdr3_aa: CAISDRTSGAYEQYF; cdr3_nt: TGTGCCATCAGTGACAGGACTAGCGGGGCCTACGAGCAGTACTTC
v_call: TRBV25-1; d_call: NA; j_call: TRBJ2-7; clone_size: NA; cdr3_aa: CASSDTGASYEQYF; cdr3_nt: TGTGCCAGCAGTGACACGGGAGCCTCCTACGAGCAGTACTTC
v_call: TRBV5-1; d_call: NA; j_call: TRBJ2-5; clone_size: NA; cdr3_aa: CASSLEQLETQYF; cdr3_nt: TGCGCCAGCAGCTTGGAACAGCTAGAGACCCAGTACTTC
v_call: TRBV21-1; d_call: NA; j_call: TRBJ1-5; clone_size: few; cdr3_aa: CASSKVRETGNGDQPQHF; cdr3_nt: TGTGCCAGCAGCAAAGTCCGGGAAACAGGGAATGGTGATCAGCCCCAGCATTTT
v_call: TRBV7-9; d_call: NA; j_call: TRBJ1-1; clone_size: NA; cdr3_aa: CASSLLAALTEAFF; cdr3_nt: TGTGCCAGCAGCTTATTGGCGGCGCTCACTGAAGCTTTCTTT
v_call: TRBV5-4; d_call: NA; j_call: TRBJ1-4; clone_size: once; cdr3_aa: CASSPGGATNEKLFF; cdr3_nt: TGTGCCAGCAGTCCCGGGGGTGCAACTAATGAAAAACTGTTTTTT
v_call: TRBV19; d_call: NA; j_call: TRBJ1-5; clone_size: NA; cdr3_aa: CASSPKGPQGRQPQHF; cdr3_nt: TGTGCCAGTAGCCCAAAGGGACCCCAAGGGCGCCAGCCCCAGCATTTT